This T cell receptor beta chain originates from a study of graft-versus-host responses after intestinal transplantation. Looking at the study overall: Anti-thymocyte globulin induction was given to all recipients, followed by tacrolimus and steroids for about 3 years.

Assay: immunoSEQ multiplex PCR; the TCRdb copy retains only in-frame clones and omits some. The data show about 90,000 clones, 82% seen once. Study-level findings and limits: Recipient bone marrow held GvH clones, some seen earlier in ileum or blood. Declines in HvG clones occurring early post-transplant were associated with peak circulating GvH clone levels.

The germline gives CDR1 SGHRS, CDR2 YFSETQ. CDR3 length: 12 residues. Trimming pared 4 bases from V and 0 bases from J, leaving 5 bases between. Notes on this clone: Its specificity is unknown.

The sample consisted of unstimulated CD4+ T cells sorted from spleen or lymph node cells, taken before intestinal transplant. This chain connects TRBV5-1 to TRBJ2-7; D uncertain. The receptor was isolated from a human donor who received an intestinal transplant. The CDR3: CASSLSSYEQYF. Here the CDR3 DNA reads TGCGCCAGCAGCCTTTCCTCCTACGAGCAGTACTTC.